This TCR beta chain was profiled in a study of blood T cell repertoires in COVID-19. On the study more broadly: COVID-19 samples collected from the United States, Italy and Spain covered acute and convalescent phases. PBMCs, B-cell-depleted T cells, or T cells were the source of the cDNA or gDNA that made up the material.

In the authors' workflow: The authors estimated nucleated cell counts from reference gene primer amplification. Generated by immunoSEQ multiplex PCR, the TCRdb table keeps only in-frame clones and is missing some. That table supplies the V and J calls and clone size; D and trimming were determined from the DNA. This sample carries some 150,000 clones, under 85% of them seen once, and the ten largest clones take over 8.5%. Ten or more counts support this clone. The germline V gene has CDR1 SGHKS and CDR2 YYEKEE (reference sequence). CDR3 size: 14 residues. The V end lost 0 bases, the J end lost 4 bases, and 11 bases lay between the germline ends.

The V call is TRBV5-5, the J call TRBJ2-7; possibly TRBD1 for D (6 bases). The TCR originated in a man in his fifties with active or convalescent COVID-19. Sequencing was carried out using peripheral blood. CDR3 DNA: TGTGCCAGCAGCTTGGACAGGGTAGGGTACGAGCAGTACTTC. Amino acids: CASSLDRVGYEQYF.